Listed below are T cell receptor beta chains from one sample, sequenced in a study of early T cells in non-severe SARS-CoV-2 infection. TCRdb reanalysed the 5' RACE reads using MiXCR and keeps one entry per CDR3 protein. The repertoire consists of tens of thousands of distinct CDR3 sequences, with approximately 5.3% occurring once and the leading ten covering about 5%. The sequenced sample was whole blood. Receptors were obtained from an adult who was a healthcare worker with PCR-confirmed SARS-CoV-2 infection or an uninfected control (not recorded which). Both conserved end residues are part of each CDR3. The order of the fields is CDR3 DNA, CDR3 protein, D gene, clone size, J gene, V gene. D genes are given only for firm matches. A row's size may be missing; if present it is once, few, many or a size class.

CDR3 DNA: TGTGCCAGCAGCGTTAGCGGGAGAAGTGAGACCCAGTACTTC
CDR3 protein: CASSVSGRSETQYF
D gene: TRBD2
clone size: many
J gene: TRBJ2-5
V gene: TRBV9

CDR3 DNA: TGCGCCAGCAGCTTGGCCGGGAGCGAGCAGTACTTC
CDR3 protein: CASSLAGSEQYF
D gene: .
clone size: medium-sized
J gene: TRBJ2-7
V gene: TRBV5-1

CDR3 DNA: TGTGCCTGGAGGGGGAGCTACTATGGCTACACCTTC
CDR3 protein: CAWRGSYYGYTF
D gene: .
clone size: .
J gene: TRBJ1-2
V gene: TRBV30

CDR3 DNA: TGTGCCAGCAGCCCCGGCGCAGGGGGAAGTTCCTATGGCTACACCTTC
CDR3 protein: CASSPGAGGSSYGYTF
D gene: TRBD1
clone size: many
J gene: TRBJ1-2
V gene: TRBV9

CDR3 DNA: TGTGCCAGCAGCCAAGATTTAAGGGACTACGAGCAGTACTTC
CDR3 protein: CASSQDLRDYEQYF
D gene: .
clone size: many
J gene: TRBJ2-7
V gene: TRBV4-2

CDR3 DNA: TGTGCCAGCAGTTTAGATGGGGCTGTTGGGCGTCAGCAGTTCTTC
CDR3 protein: CASSLDGAVGRQQFF
D gene: .
clone size: many
J gene: TRBJ2-1
V gene: TRBV28

CDR3 DNA: TGTGCCATCAGTGAGCGACAGGTCAATGAGCAGTTCTTC
CDR3 protein: CAISERQVNEQFF
D gene: .
clone size: many
J gene: TRBJ2-1
V gene: TRBV10-3

CDR3 DNA: TGTGCCAGCAGTAGGGGACTAGCAGCAGAGACCCAGTACTTC
CDR3 protein: CASSRGLAAETQYF
D gene: TRBD2
clone size: many
J gene: TRBJ2-5
V gene: TRBV2

CDR3 DNA: TGCGCCAGCAGCCAAAGGGGCGGCGGGGGGGCGGATACGCAGTATTTT
CDR3 protein: CASSQRGGGGADTQYF
D gene: TRBD2
clone size: many
J gene: TRBJ2-3
V gene: TRBV4-3

CDR3 DNA: TGTGCCAGCAGCTTCCAGGGGGCAAGCAATCAGCCCCAGCATTTT
CDR3 protein: CASSFQGASNQPQHF
D gene: TRBD1
clone size: many
J gene: TRBJ1-5
V gene: TRBV7-8

CDR3 DNA: TGTGCCAGCTCACCACTGCTAGCGGGGGCAAAGAATTACGAGCAGTACTTC
CDR3 protein: CASSPLLAGAKNYEQYF
D gene: TRBD2
clone size: few
J gene: TRBJ2-7
V gene: TRBV18

CDR3 DNA: TGTGCCAGTACTCCCGATCGACAGGGAAACGAAAAACTGTTTTTT
CDR3 protein: CASTPDRQGNEKLFF
D gene: TRBD1
clone size: .
J gene: TRBJ1-4
V gene: TRBV19

CDR3 DNA: TGCAGTGCTGGCCCCCCGGGCGGGGTCTCCTACAATGAGCAGTTCTTC
CDR3 protein: CSAGPPGGVSYNEQFF
D gene: .
clone size: many
J gene: TRBJ2-1
V gene: TRBV20-1

CDR3 DNA: TGTGCCAGCAGTTTAGAAAGCAGACGCTCTGGAAACACCATATATTTT
CDR3 protein: CASSLESRRSGNTIYF
D gene: .
clone size: many
J gene: TRBJ1-3
V gene: TRBV12-3/TRBV12-4

CDR3 DNA: TGTGCCAGCAGTGAGGCAGGGCCCTACGAGCAGTACTTC
CDR3 protein: CASSEAGPYEQYF
D gene: .
clone size: many
J gene: TRBJ2-7
V gene: TRBV25-1

CDR3 DNA: TGTGCCAGCAGTTTAAAAGGGGCAGGACGGAGCAAGTCACCCCTCCACTTT
CDR3 protein: CASSLKGAGRSKSPLHF
D gene: .
clone size: many
J gene: TRBJ1-6
V gene: TRBV12-3/TRBV12-4

CDR3 DNA: TGTGCCAGCAGCCCAGTGGGTAGCGGCTCCAATGAGCAGTTCTTC
CDR3 protein: CASSPVGSGSNEQFF
D gene: .
clone size: many
J gene: TRBJ2-1
V gene: TRBV11-2

CDR3 DNA: TGTGCCACCTCCGGGCAGGTCGATCAGCCCCAGCATTTT
CDR3 protein: CATSGQVDQPQHF
D gene: .
clone size: many
J gene: TRBJ1-5
V gene: TRBV27

CDR3 DNA: TGTGCTAGTGGTGCGAGCGGGGCCCCCACGGGGCAGTTCTTC
CDR3 protein: CASGASGAPTGQFF
D gene: TRBD2
clone size: many
J gene: TRBJ2-1
V gene: TRBV12-5

CDR3 DNA: TGTGCCAGCTCACATTTGGAGGCAGGGTTTTTGGCTGAAGCTTTCTTT
CDR3 protein: CASSHLEAGFLAEAFF
D gene: .
clone size: many
J gene: TRBJ1-1
V gene: TRBV18

CDR3 DNA: TGTGCCAGCACTCCGGCTAGCGGGAGTTACGAGCAGTACTTC
CDR3 protein: CASTPASGSYEQYF
D gene: TRBD2
clone size: few
J gene: TRBJ2-7
V gene: TRBV9

CDR3 DNA: TGTGCCAGCAGCTTTATCAGGGAAAATTCACCCCTCCACTTT
CDR3 protein: CASSFIRENSPLHF
D gene: .
clone size: few
J gene: TRBJ1-6
V gene: TRBV7-9

CDR3 DNA: TGCAGCGTTGAGGGGAACACTGAAGCTTTCTTT
CDR3 protein: CSVEGNTEAFF
D gene: .
clone size: many
J gene: TRBJ1-1
V gene: TRBV29-1

CDR3 DNA: TGTGCCAGCAGTGGGAGCGGGAGGGAACACGAGCAGTACTTC
CDR3 protein: CASSGSGREHEQYF
D gene: TRBD2
clone size: few
J gene: TRBJ2-7
V gene: TRBV12-3/TRBV12-4

CDR3 DNA: TGTGCCAGCAGGAACTCCCCCGGGGCTAGCACAGATACGCAGTATTTT
CDR3 protein: CASRNSPGASTDTQYF
D gene: .
clone size: few
J gene: TRBJ2-3
V gene: TRBV7-9

CDR3 DNA: TGTGCCTCCTCAGGCCACGGGGAAGAGACCCAGTACTTC
CDR3 protein: CASSGHGEETQYF
D gene: .
clone size: many
J gene: TRBJ2-5
V gene: TRBV24-1

CDR3 DNA: TGCAGTGCTAGGGAGACAGGGGTTCCAGGAGAGCAGTACTTC
CDR3 protein: CSARETGVPGEQYF
D gene: TRBD1
clone size: .
J gene: TRBJ2-7
V gene: TRBV20-1

CDR3 DNA: TGTGCCAGCAGCTTAAGAGAGACCGGGGAGCTGTTTTTT
CDR3 protein: CASSLRETGELFF
D gene: .
clone size: many
J gene: TRBJ2-2
V gene: TRBV7-9

CDR3 DNA: TGTGCCAGCAGCTCCCAACGGGGGAGGACTGAAGCTTTCTTT
CDR3 protein: CASSSQRGRTEAFF
D gene: .
clone size: many
J gene: TRBJ1-1
V gene: TRBV11-1

CDR3 DNA: TGCGCCAGCAGCTTGGACGGGGGACCTTACAATGAGCAGTTCTTC
CDR3 protein: CASSLDGGPYNEQFF
D gene: .
clone size: many
J gene: TRBJ2-1
V gene: TRBV5-1

CDR3 DNA: TGTGCCAGCGGTTCGGGACAGTCCTACGAGCAGTACTTC
CDR3 protein: CASGSGQSYEQYF
D gene: TRBD1
clone size: .
J gene: TRBJ2-7
V gene: TRBV7-2

CDR3 DNA: TGTGCCAGCTCACCGGGAACAGGGAAAGAGGGTGAAAAACTGTTTTTT
CDR3 protein: CASSPGTGKEGEKLFF
D gene: .
clone size: .
J gene: TRBJ1-4
V gene: TRBV18

CDR3 DNA: TGTGCCAGCAGCGGACAGGGATCGGCTGAAGCTTTCTTT
CDR3 protein: CASSGQGSAEAFF
D gene: TRBD1
clone size: medium-sized
J gene: TRBJ1-1
V gene: TRBV7-9

CDR3 DNA: TGTGCCAGCAGTTTCGGAGGGAGACTTAACACTGAAGCTTTCTTT
CDR3 protein: CASSFGGRLNTEAFF
D gene: .
clone size: many
J gene: TRBJ1-1
V gene: TRBV12-3/TRBV12-4

CDR3 DNA: TGTGCCAGCAGTGAATACTGGGGCTCCTACGAGCAGTACTTC
CDR3 protein: CASSEYWGSYEQYF
D gene: .
clone size: many
J gene: TRBJ2-7
V gene: TRBV6-1

CDR3 DNA: TGTGCCAGTAGTATTTCTACAGATTGGTACTCCTACAATGAGCAGTTCTTC
CDR3 protein: CASSISTDWYSYNEQFF
D gene: .
clone size: medium-sized
J gene: TRBJ2-1
V gene: TRBV19

CDR3 DNA: TGTGCCAGCAGCTTAGCGCCCAGCGGGGGGGCAACAGATACGCAGTATTTT
CDR3 protein: CASSLAPSGGATDTQYF
D gene: TRBD2
clone size: few
J gene: TRBJ2-3
V gene: TRBV7-2

CDR3 DNA: TGTGCCAGCAGTTTAAATGGACAGGGATCTGGAAACACCATATATTTT
CDR3 protein: CASSLNGQGSGNTIYF
D gene: TRBD1
clone size: .
J gene: TRBJ1-3
V gene: TRBV28

CDR3 DNA: TGTGCCAGCAGCTCCGGGGCGGACAACACTGAAGCTTTCTTT
CDR3 protein: CASSSGADNTEAFF
D gene: .
clone size: many
J gene: TRBJ1-1
V gene: TRBV5-5

CDR3 DNA: TGCAGCGTTGATAGGAGCGGGGCTCGCACAGATACGCAGTATTTT
CDR3 protein: CSVDRSGARTDTQYF
D gene: TRBD2
clone size: many
J gene: TRBJ2-3
V gene: TRBV29-1

CDR3 DNA: TGTGCCAGCAGCTCCTTGACTACTTATACGCAGTATTTT
CDR3 protein: CASSSLTTYTQYF
D gene: .
clone size: many
J gene: TRBJ2-3
V gene: TRBV7-2

CDR3 DNA: TGTGCCAGCAGTCAACGGACTAGCGGGAGTACGCCCCAGTACTTC
CDR3 protein: CASSQRTSGSTPQYF
D gene: TRBD2
clone size: many
J gene: TRBJ2-5
V gene: TRBV12-3/TRBV12-4

CDR3 DNA: TGCGCCAGCAGCTCGGGACAGCACCAGGCTGGGTACTTC
CDR3 protein: CASSSGQHQAGYF
D gene: TRBD1
clone size: many
J gene: TRBJ2-7
V gene: TRBV5-1

CDR3 DNA: TGTGCCAGTAGTCCCCTAGCGGTCTCCTACAATGAGCAGTTCTTC
CDR3 protein: CASSPLAVSYNEQFF
D gene: TRBD2
clone size: many
J gene: TRBJ2-1
V gene: TRBV19

CDR3 DNA: TGTGCCAGCAGTCCGGGACAGCATAACACTGAAGCTTTCTTT
CDR3 protein: CASSPGQHNTEAFF
D gene: TRBD1
clone size: .
J gene: TRBJ1-1
V gene: TRBV6-1

CDR3 DNA: TGTGCCAGCAGCGTAGAGGGGGCGACGGGAAACACCATATATTTT
CDR3 protein: CASSVEGATGNTIYF
D gene: TRBD1
clone size: many
J gene: TRBJ1-3
V gene: TRBV9

CDR3 DNA: TGCAGCGTTGAAATGGCAGATACGCAGTATTTT
CDR3 protein: CSVEMADTQYF
D gene: .
clone size: many
J gene: TRBJ2-3
V gene: TRBV29-1

CDR3 DNA: TGTGCCAGCTCAACAGGACAGGAAGAAGCCCTCCACTTT
CDR3 protein: CASSTGQEEALHF
D gene: TRBD1
clone size: .
J gene: TRBJ1-6
V gene: TRBV18

CDR3 DNA: TGTGCCAGCACCCAAGGACGGACCTACGAGCAGTACTTC
CDR3 protein: CASTQGRTYEQYF
D gene: .
clone size: many
J gene: TRBJ2-7
V gene: TRBV12-3/TRBV12-4

CDR3 DNA: TGTGCCAGCAGCCCTCAGAACAGGAACACTGAAGCTTTCTTT
CDR3 protein: CASSPQNRNTEAFF
D gene: .
clone size: many
J gene: TRBJ1-1
V gene: TRBV14